This T cell receptor (beta chain) was captured by sequencing in a study of T cell responses to AZD1222 COVID-19 vaccine. This clone came up once. Its matching antigen is unknown. Germline CDR1 is SGHRS and CDR2 is YFSETQ. The ends were cut back, 7 bases at V and 0 bases at J, with 10 bases in the middle. The CDR3 is 14 residues long. Overall study results and limits: Of spike-specific TCRs, nearly half reportedly target regions left unmutated in variants.

The protocol was immunoSEQ multiplex PCR, while the TCRdb copy is restricted to in-frame clones and leaves out a portion. Of 120,000 to 150,000 clones listed, roughly 89% are singletons. Sample: peripheral blood, taken 28 days after the second AZD1222 dose. The source of this sequence is an adult who received the AZD1222 COVID-19 vaccine. The rearrangement uses TRBV5-1 and TRBJ2-2; D possibly corresponds to TRBD1 (5 bases). In nucleotides, the CDR3 is TGCGCCAGCGTAACAGGACCGAACACCGGGGAGCTGTTTTTT. The encoded protein is CASVTGPNTGELFF.